Shown below are 27 T cell receptor beta chains from a single sample sequenced in a study of response to subunit inactivated influenza vaccine. Via MiXCR, TCRdb re-called the RT-PCR reads, giving one row per CDR3 protein. The table has about 520,000 distinct CDR3 sequences, less than 30% seen once. Sequences were derived from CD4+ T cells sorted from PBMCs, sampled roughly 5 days after vaccination. These receptors all come from a man in his forties or fifties who received an inactivated influenza vaccine.

This chain joins TRBV14 and TRBJ2-7, with TRBD2 matching over 12 bases. The CDR3 is 16 residues long. J gave up 2 bases and V 4 bases, and 6 bases lay outside the gene matches. Germline V gene data show CDR1 as SGHDN and CDR2 as FVKESK. CDR3 region: CASSPLTSGGTYEQYF. In DNA form, the CDR3 reads TGTGCCAGCAGCCCTCTCACTAGCGGGGGGACCTACGAGCAGTACTTC.

This clonotype was counted between two and nine times. This chain links TRBV7-9 with TRBJ1-4, with 7 bases aligning to TRBD1. The V gene end was trimmed by 5 bases and the J gene end by 8 bases; junction bases not matched to a gene: 14. Germline CDR1 SEHNR, CDR2 FQNEAQ (reference sequence). The CDR3 is 16 residues long. CDR3 coding DNA: TGTGCCAGCAGCCCGGACTGGGACAGTTTGTCAGAAAAACTGTTTTTT. This encodes CASSPDWDSLSEKLFF.

This clonotype has only a few counts. The V and J genes are TRBV29-1 and TRBJ2-5; TRBD1 aligns across 8 bases. Germline-derived CDR1 and CDR2 are SQVTM and ANQGSEA. CDR3 length: 13 amino acids. The junction had 4 bases not matched to a gene; V was cut back by 6 bases and J by 1 base. In nucleotides, the CDR3 is TGCAGCGTCAGGGGGCTCGGCCAAGAGACCCAGTACTTC. Translated, it gives CSVRGLGQETQYF.

In its sample, this clonotype was seen a few times. V gene TRBV4-3 combines with J gene TRBJ2-5, with D perhaps TRBD1 or TRBD2 (6 bases each). Germline CDR1 is LGHNA and CDR2 is YSLEER. This CDR3 has 15 amino acids. V was shortened by 0 bases and J by 4 bases, with 12 bases between the two germline ends. The CDR3 loop reads CASSQEDRGRETQYF. The CDR3 coding sequence is TGCGCCAGCAGCCAAGAAGATCGGGGGCGAGAGACCCAGTACTTC.

The chain carries TRBV25-1 and TRBJ1-4; perhaps TRBD1 as D (5 bases). The CDR3 covers 13 residues. Germline CDR1 MGHDK, CDR2 SYGVNS. Trimming stripped 6 bases from V and 0 bases from J, with 5 bases between. CDR3 nucleotides: TGTGCCAGCAGGGACACAACTAATGAAAAACTGTTTTTT. It translates to CASRDTTNEKLFF.

The chain couples TRBV5-1 to TRBJ2-7; D is possibly TRBD1 (8 bases). Germline loops: CDR1 SGHRS, CDR2 YFSETQ. The germline V and J ends were trimmed by 0 bases and 3 bases, with 16 bases remaining between them. The CDR3 length is 16 residues. Here the CDR3 reads CASSLGTGGGFYEQYF. In DNA form, the CDR3 reads TGCGCCAGCAGCTTGGGTACAGGGGGGGGCTTCTACGAGCAGTACTTC.

This clonotype was seen at least ten times. This sequence joins TRBV20-1 and TRBJ2-4, with D hard to call. V was cut by 0 bases and J by 10 bases, with 4 bases left in between. The CDR3 loop spans 10 amino acids. The germline V gene encodes CDR1 DFQATT and CDR2 SNEGSKA (reference sequence). The CDR3 loop is CSAREGIQYF. CDR3 bases: TGCAGTGCTAGAGAGGGGATTCAGTACTTC.

The CDR3 DNA sequence: TGTGCCAGCAGTTTTACTAGCATTACCGGGGAGCTGTTTTTT. Protein product: CASSFTSITGELFF. The genes are TRBV6-2 or TRBV6-3 and TRBJ2-2; weak D call: TRBD2 (6 bases). With 4 bases removed from V and 5 bases from J, the gap between germline ends came to 11 bases. The CDR3 consists of 14 residues. CDR1 MNHEY and CDR2 SVGEGT come from the germline V gene.

J is TRBJ1-1 and V is TRBV28; D not resolved. Germline V CDR1 and CDR2: MDHEN, SYDVKM. V lost 5 bases, J lost 5 bases, and 6 bases lay in between. The CDR3 consists of 11 residues. Here the CDR3 reads CASSQTTEAFF. The CDR3 nucleotides read TGTGCCAGCAGTCAGACAACTGAAGCTTTCTTT.

On this clonotype itself: Just one base apart from a much larger clone, this may be a read error. The V gene is TRBV24-1, the J gene TRBJ2-3; 12 positions agree with TRBD2. This CDR3 has 18 amino acids. CDR1 KGHDR and CDR2 SFDVKD come from the germline V gene. CDR3 loop: CATRDPTPSGGATDTQYF. CDR3 coding DNA: TGTGCCACCCGTGACCCGACACCTAGCGGGGGGGCCACAGATACGCAGTATTTT.

This clonotype was seen just once. V usage is TRBV18 and J usage is TRBJ2-2; maybe TRBD1 (6 bases). Trimming cost V 3 bases and J 2 bases, with 13 bases left between them. The length of the CDR3 is 16 residues. The V gene's germline CDR1 is KGHSH and CDR2 LQKENI. The CDR3 protein is CASSPRGSYNTGELFF. CDR3 sequence (DNA): TGTGCCAGCTCACCCAGGGGCAGTTACAACACCGGGGAGCTGTTTTTT.

V gene TRBV20-1 combines with J gene TRBJ2-3; no firm D call. The CDR3 totals 14 residues. Trimming took off 6 bases at V and 4 bases at J, with 17 bases between the two ends. The germline gives CDR1 DFQATT, CDR2 SNEGSKA (reference sequence). This CDR3 reads CSAPQSGFPDTQYF. The CDR3 nucleotides read TGCAGTGCCCCCCAGTCTGGATTCCCAGATACGCAGTATTTT.

The rearrangement links TRBV10-2 to TRBJ2-2; D gene ambiguous. There are 13 residues in the CDR3. The germline V and J ends were trimmed by 7 bases and 7 bases, with 13 bases remaining between them. Germline CDR1 and CDR2: WSHSY and SAAADI. This chain's CDR3 is CASTRTPNGELFF. The CDR3 coding sequence is TGCGCCAGCACACGGACCCCGAACGGGGAGCTGTTTTTT.

This clonotype was seen only a few times. The chain is built from TRBV5-1 and TRBJ1-4, with D unresolved. CDR1 and CDR2 (germline): SGHRS, YFSETQ. The CDR3 is 13 amino acids. V shed 4 bases and J shed 8 bases, with 12 bases lying between them. CDR3 DNA sequence: TGCGCCAGCAGCCCGGGAGGTAGCGAAAAACTGTTTTTT. Amino acid sequence: CASSPGGSEKLFF.

The CDR3, as DNA: TGCAGTGCTGTTTTTGGGGCTAGCGGGACGAATGAGCAGTTCTTC. Translation gives CSAVFGASGTNEQFF. The chain couples TRBV20-1 to TRBJ2-1; 9 positions match TRBD2. The V segment lost 5 bases and the J segment 7 bases; nucleotides outside the gene matches: 12. The CDR3 consists of 15 residues. Germline CDR1 and CDR2: DFQATT and SNEGSKA (reference sequence).

The V call is TRBV5-1, the J call TRBJ2-7; 7 positions match TRBD1. Trimming removed 5 bases from V and 5 bases from J; junction bases left unmatched: 10. CDR3 length: 14 amino acids. In germline, CDR1 is SGHRS, CDR2 YFSETQ. The CDR3 loop is CASSGTGVVDEQYF. The CDR3 coding sequence is TGCGCCAGCAGTGGAACAGGGGTGGTTGACGAGCAGTACTTC.

Details on this clonotype: With a much larger clone just one base away, this may be a read error. V gene TRBV20-1 combines with J gene TRBJ2-5; 9 bases map to TRBD2. Germline V gives CDR1 DFQATT, CDR2 SNEGSKA (reference sequence). The CDR3 has 16 amino acids. The CDR3 DNA reads as TGCTGTGCTAGAGATCCTTTACTAGCGGGCCAAGAGACCCAGTACTTC. Translation: CCARDPLLAGQETQYF.

This clonotype was detected only a few times. The V and J genes are TRBV20-1 and TRBJ1-5, with no clear D. V gave up 6 bases and J gave up 0 bases, with 9 bases separating them. The CDR3 totals 13 residues. Germline V gene lookup returns CDR1 DFQATT and CDR2 SNEGSKA (reference sequence). CDR3 nucleotides: TGCAGTGCCCCCGGCGGTAGCAATCAGCCCCAGCATTTT. Its protein is CSAPGGSNQPQHF.

V is TRBV30 and J is TRBJ2-7; D is possibly TRBD1 or TRBD2 (5 bases each). Trimming took off 4 bases at V and 1 base at J, with 17 bases between the two ends. CDR3 length equals 15 residues. The V gene's germline CDR1 is GTSNPN and CDR2 SVGIG (reference sequence). CDR3 sequence reads: CAWTHGDLSSYEQYF. The CDR3 DNA reads as TGTGCCTGGACCCACGGGGACCTCTCGTCCTACGAGCAGTACTTC.

J is TRBJ1-1 and V is TRBV20-1; possibly TRBD1 for D (6 bases). Germline V gives CDR1 DFQATT, CDR2 SNEGSKA (reference sequence). Deletions cut 4 bases from V and 3 bases from J, with 12 bases between. This CDR3 spans 13 amino acids. CDR3 amino acids: CSAKTGLHTEAFF. DNA of the CDR3: TGCAGTGCTAAAACAGGGTTACACACTGAAGCTTTCTTT.

The table lists this clonotype with a count of one. The CDR3 bases are TGTGCCAGCAGCTTAGGGTCTGCGGGCTCTCATGAGACCCAGTACTTC. Amino acid sequence: CASSLGSAGSHETQYF. J is TRBJ2-5 and V is TRBV7-2; a weak D match, TRBD2 (5 bases). V was shortened by 1 base and J by 5 bases, with 17 bases between the two germline ends. The CDR3 covers 16 residues. The V gene's germline CDR1 is SGHTA and CDR2 FQGNSA. The complete variable domain, with remaining parts taken from reference TRBV7-2 and TRBJ2-5, reads GAGVSQSPSNKVTEKGKDVELRCDPISGHTALYWYRQSLGQGLEFLIYFQGNSAPDKSGLPSDRFSAERTGGSVSTLTIQRTQQEDSAVYLCASSLGSAGSHETQYFGPGTRLLVL.

As for this clonotype: A junction end diverges from the germline sequence, so it may reflect a read error. This chain connects TRBV5-1 to TRBJ2-4; unclear D gene. This CDR3 has 13 amino acids. Germline V gene data show CDR1 as SGHRS and CDR2 as YFSETQ. In nucleotides, the CDR3 is TGCGCCAGCAGCTTGGCGGCCAGAAACATTCAGTACTTC. Residues: CASSLAARNIQYF. Full variable domain (outside the CDR3, taken from reference TRBV5-1 and TRBJ2-4): KAGVTQTPRYLIKTRGQQVTLSCSPISGHRSVSWYQQTPGQGLQFLFEYFSETQRNKGNFPGRFSGRQFSNSRSEMNVSTLELGDSALYLCASSLAARNIQYFGAGTRLSVL.

The V gene is TRBV5-1, the J gene TRBJ2-2; D is possibly TRBD1 (6 bases). Trimming shortened V by 1 base and J by 6 bases, and 16 bases separated the two germline ends. From germline, CDR1 is SGHRS and CDR2 YFSETQ. The CDR3 runs 16 residues. The chain's CDR3 is CASSLWPRGEAGELFF. CDR3 DNA: TGCGCCAGCAGCTTGTGGCCCAGGGGTGAGGCCGGGGAGCTGTTTTTT.

Points on this clonotype: One junction end does not reproduce the germline sequence, and a read error may be involved. The chain couples TRBV29-1 to TRBJ2-4; D unclear. The germline V gene has CDR1 SQVTM and CDR2 ANQGSEA. There are 14 residues in the CDR3. CDR3 sequence (DNA): TGCAGCGTTAAAGACGGGTTTGCCAAAAACATTCAGTACTTC. This encodes CSVKDGFAKNIQYF.

The chain employs TRBV7-9 and TRBJ2-5; TRBD1 matches at 11 bases. The CDR3 runs to 15 residues. V lost 6 bases, J lost 5 bases, and 8 bases stayed unmatched. Germline loops: CDR1 SEHNR, CDR2 FQNEAQ (reference sequence). The DNA for the CDR3 is TGTGCCAGCAGTTTGGACAGGGGGCATCGGGAGACCCAGTACTTC. It is translated as CASSLDRGHRETQYF. Full variable domain (remainder filled in from reference TRBV7-9 and TRBJ2-5): DTGVSQNPRHKITKRGQNVTFRCDPISEHNRLYWYRQTLGQGPEFLTYFQNEAQLEKSRLLSDRFSAERPKGSFSTLEIQRTEQGDSAMYLCASSLDRGHRETQYFGPGTRLLVL.

The chain couples TRBV28 to TRBJ2-3; no clear D gene. V gave up 5 bases and J gave up 1 base, with 19 bases separating them. The CDR3 runs to 17 residues. Germline V gives CDR1 MDHEN, CDR2 SYDVKM. CDR3 coding DNA: TGTGCCAGCAGTCCTCGTGGGTTGAGGTGGGGCACAGATACGCAGTATTTT. It encodes CASSPRGLRWGTDTQYF.

This clonotype has a handful of counts. This chain joins TRBV12-3 or TRBV12-4 and TRBJ1-5, with D hard to call. The CDR3 extends over 13 amino acids. Trimming took 6 bases from V and 3 from J, leaving 9 bases between them. The CDR3 DNA reads TGTGCCAGCAGATCGGGCGTCAATCAGCCCCAGCATTTT. It is translated as CASRSGVNQPQHF.